Presented here are 16 T cell receptor beta chains from one specimen sequenced in a study of blood T cell repertoires in COVID-19. Repertoires were generated with immunoSEQ multiplex PCR, while TCRdb's copy carries only in-frame clones and drops some. This table has approximately 90,000 clones, about nine tenths appearing once. The sequenced sample consisted of peripheral blood. These receptors all come from a woman older than 75 with acute or convalescent COVID-19.

Note on this clone: The junction departs from germline at one end; a sequencing error may be responsible. The chain couples TRBV7-7 to TRBJ1-1; D is uncertain. The CDR3 covers 13 residues. Germline values: CDR1 SSHAT, CDR2 FNYEAQ (reference sequence). CDR3 nucleotide sequence: TGTGCTAGCAGCTTAATGGCCGACACTGAAGCTTTCTTT. It translates to CASSLMADTEAFF.

This rearrangement joins TRBV4-3 to TRBJ2-5; D possibly corresponds to TRBD1 (5 bases). The CDR3 consists of 14 residues. Trimming took 1 base from V and 3 from J, leaving 9 bases between them. Looked up from germline, CDR1 is LGHNA and CDR2 is YSLEER. The CDR3 reads CASSQGPREETQYF. The CDR3 coding sequence is TGCGCCAGCAGCCAAGGGCCCAGGGAAGAGACCCAGTACTTC.

The rearrangement uses TRBV29-1 and TRBJ1-4; 9 nucleotides match TRBD1. This CDR3 has 13 amino acids. V dropped 7 bases and J dropped 6; count of bases not matched to a gene: 6. The germline CDR1 and CDR2 sequences are SQVTM and ANQGSEA. The chain's CDR3 is CSAGGTGYEKLFF. In DNA form, the CDR3 reads TGCAGCGCCGGGGGGACAGGGTATGAAAAACTGTTTTTT. The full variable domain, completed using reference TRBV29-1 and TRBJ1-4, is SAVISQKPSRDICQRGTSLTIQCQVDSQVTMMFWYRQQPGQSLTLIATANQGSEATYESGFVIDKFPISRPNLTFSTLTVSNMSPEDSSIYLCSAGGTGYEKLFFGSGTQLSVL.

The chain joins TRBV21-1 to TRBJ1-2; the table names TRBD1, a call not compared with the DNA. TRBV21-1 is an annotated pseudogene. The CDR3 has 15 residues. Here the CDR3 DNA reads TGTGCCAGCAACCTTACGACAGGGGAAGACTATGGCTACACCTTC. This codes for CASNLTTGEDYGYTF.

V is TRBV2 and J is TRBJ2-2; 13 bases fit TRBD2. The CDR3 extends over 18 amino acids. Germline values: CDR1 SNHLY, CDR2 FYNNEI. V lost 4 bases to trimming and J lost 4 bases; unmatched junction nucleotides: 9. Written as DNA, the CDR3 is TGTGCCAGCAGTGGAACGACTAGCGGGGGGTCGCTCACCGGGGAGCTGTTTTTT. It codes for CASSGTTSGGSLTGELFF.

V is TRBV2 and J is TRBJ1-2; D remains ambiguous. V lost 7 bases and J lost 8, with 14 bases in between. The CDR3 is 12 amino acids. In germline, CDR1 is SNHLY, CDR2 FYNNEI. This CDR3 reads CASKGGSGGYTF. The CDR3 nucleotides are TGTGCCAGCAAAGGAGGGAGTGGGGGCTACACCTTC. The entire variable domain, with the rest obtained from reference TRBV2 and TRBJ1-2, is as follows: EPEVTQTPSHQVTQMGQEVILRCVPISNHLYFYWYRQILGQKVEFLVSFYNNEISEKSEIFDDQFSVERPDGSNFTLKIRSTKLEDSAMYFCASKGGSGGYTFGSGTRLTVV.

The chain links TRBV3-1 (or the pseudogene TRBV3-2) to TRBJ2-7, with D uncertain. V shed 6 bases and J shed 0 bases, with 6 bases lying between them. This CDR3 has 12 amino acids. The germline V gene has CDR1 LGHDT and CDR2 YNNKEL (reference sequence). The CDR3 protein is CASSFLSYEQYF. CDR3 nucleotide sequence: TGTGCCAGCAGTTTCCTCTCCTACGAGCAGTACTTC.

J is TRBJ2-1 and V is TRBV30, with TRBD2 matching over 14 bases. V shed 3 bases, J shed 7 bases, and the junction held 5 bases outside the gene matches. CDR1 and CDR2 from the germline V gene are GTSNPN and SVGIG (reference sequence). This CDR3 region has 15 residues. This CDR3 reads CAWSTGTSGRNEQFF. CDR3 bases: TGTGCCTGGAGCACCGGGACTAGCGGGAGAAATGAGCAGTTCTTC.

J is TRBJ1-1 and V is TRBV10-3, with TRBD1 identical over 11 bases. V trimming: 4 bases; J trimming: 4 bases; junction bases outside the gene matches: 5. CDR1 is ENHRY, CDR2 SYGVKD, per germline. The CDR3 is made up of 15 amino acids. The CDR3 reads CAISGMGTGGTEAFF. The CDR3 bases are TGTGCCATCAGTGGGATGGGGACAGGGGGCACTGAAGCTTTCTTT.

The V and J genes are TRBV13 and TRBJ2-1; D unclear. Germline V CDR1 and CDR2: PRHDT, FYEKMQ (reference sequence). The CDR3 has 15 amino acids. The V gene lost 1 base and the J gene lost 6 bases, with 13 bases spanning the gap. The CDR3 coding sequence is TGTGCCAGCAGCTTAGTAGCTGGAAGATTCAATGAGCAGTTCTTC. Translated: CASSLVAGRFNEQFF.

V and J are TRBV2 and TRBJ2-2; TRBD2 matches 11 bases. J lost 2 bases, V lost 4 bases, and 12 bases had no gene match. CDR3 length: 19 amino acids. Germline V gives CDR1 SNHLY, CDR2 FYNNEI. The CDR3 DNA is TGTGCCAGCAGTGTAAGGGGGGCTAGCGGGAGGCCTAACACCGGGGAGCTGTTTTTT. This sequence encodes CASSVRGASGRPNTGELFF.

The sample holds a few counts of this clone. This rearrangement joins TRBV11-1 to TRBJ2-4; 9 nucleotides agree with TRBD1. Germline CDR1 and CDR2: SGHAT and FQDESV (reference sequence). This CDR3 is built from 16 residues. Trimming at V came to 5 bases and at J to 0 bases, leaving 5 bases not matched to a gene. The CDR3 nucleotides are TGTGCCAGCAGCCGGGGACAGGGAATAGCCAAAAACATTCAGTACTTC. This gives the protein CASSRGQGIAKNIQYF.

This chain links TRBV18 with TRBJ2-5; possibly TRBD2 for D (6 bases). There are 17 residues in the CDR3. Germline-derived CDR1 and CDR2 are KGHSH and LQKENI. With 3 bases removed from V and 4 bases from J, the gap between germline ends came to 21 bases. The CDR3 sequence: CASSPSRTRESGETQYF. DNA of the CDR3: TGTGCCAGCTCACCGTCCCGGACCCGGGAGTCTGGAGAGACCCAGTACTTC.

V is TRBV9 and J is TRBJ2-1, with D possibly TRBD1 on 6 matching bases. The CDR3 is 15 residues long. Germline V gene lookup returns CDR1 SGDLS and CDR2 YYNGEE. V gave up 0 bases and J gave up 2 bases, with 9 bases separating them. The chain's CDR3 is CASSVGGGPYNEQFF. The CDR3 DNA follows: TGTGCCAGCAGCGTAGGTGGGGGCCCCTACAATGAGCAGTTCTTC.

The rearrangement links TRBV29-1 to TRBJ2-7, with 10 bases fitting TRBD1. This CDR3 has 11 residues. Trimming took 4 bases from V and 6 from J; bases not matched to a gene: 0. Germline loops: CDR1 SQVTM, CDR2 ANQGSEA. The CDR3 loop reads CSVGTGGEQYF. CDR3 bases: TGCAGCGTTGGGACAGGGGGCGAGCAGTACTTC.

The table lists this clone with a count of one. The DNA of the CDR3 is TGTGCCTGGAGGGGGGCGGGCTACACCTTC. It is translated as CAWRGAGYTF. The rearrangement joins TRBV30 to TRBJ1-2, with a weak D call TRBD1 (6 bases). The CDR3 contains 10 residues. V gave up 3 bases and J gave up 8 bases, with 7 bases separating them. CDR1 GTSNPN and CDR2 SVGIG come from the germline V gene (reference sequence).